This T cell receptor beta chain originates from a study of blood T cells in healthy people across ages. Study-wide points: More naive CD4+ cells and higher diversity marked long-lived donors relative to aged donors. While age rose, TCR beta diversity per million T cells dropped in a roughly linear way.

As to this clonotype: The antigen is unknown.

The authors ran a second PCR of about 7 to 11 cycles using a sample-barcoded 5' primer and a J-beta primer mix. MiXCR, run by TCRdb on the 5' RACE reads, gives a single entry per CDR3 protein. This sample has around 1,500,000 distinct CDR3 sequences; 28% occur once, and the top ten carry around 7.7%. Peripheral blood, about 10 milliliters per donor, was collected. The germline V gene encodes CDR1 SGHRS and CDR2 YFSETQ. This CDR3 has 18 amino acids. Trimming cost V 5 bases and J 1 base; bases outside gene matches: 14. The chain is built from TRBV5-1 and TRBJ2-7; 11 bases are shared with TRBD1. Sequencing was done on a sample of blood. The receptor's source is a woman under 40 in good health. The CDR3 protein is CASSASWDRGAISYEQYF. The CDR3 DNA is TGCGCCAGCAGTGCTAGCTGGGACAGGGGGGCTATATCCTACGAGCAGTACTTC.